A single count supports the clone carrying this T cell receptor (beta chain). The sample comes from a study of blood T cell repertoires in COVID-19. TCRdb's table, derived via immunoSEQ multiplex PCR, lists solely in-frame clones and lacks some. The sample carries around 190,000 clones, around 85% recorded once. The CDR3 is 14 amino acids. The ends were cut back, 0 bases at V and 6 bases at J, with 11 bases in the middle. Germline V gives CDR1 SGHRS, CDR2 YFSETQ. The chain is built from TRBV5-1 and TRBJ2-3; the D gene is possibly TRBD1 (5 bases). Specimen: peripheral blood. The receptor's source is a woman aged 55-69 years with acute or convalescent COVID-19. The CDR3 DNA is TGCGCCAGCAGCTTGGAAGATAGGGGTGATACGCAGTATTTT. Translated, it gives CASSLEDRGDTQYF.